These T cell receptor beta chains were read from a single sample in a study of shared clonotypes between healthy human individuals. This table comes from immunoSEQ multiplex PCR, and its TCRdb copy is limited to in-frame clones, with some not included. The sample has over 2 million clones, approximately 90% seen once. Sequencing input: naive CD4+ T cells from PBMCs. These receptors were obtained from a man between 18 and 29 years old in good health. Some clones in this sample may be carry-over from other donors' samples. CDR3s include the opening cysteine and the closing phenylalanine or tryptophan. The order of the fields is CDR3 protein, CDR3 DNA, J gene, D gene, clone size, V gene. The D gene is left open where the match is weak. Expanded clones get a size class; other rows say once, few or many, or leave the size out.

CDR3 protein: CAAGGTTEDQPQHF
CDR3 DNA: TGTGCCGCGGGAGGGACTACGGAGGATCAGCCCCAGCATTTT
J gene: TRBJ1-5
D gene: -
clone size: -
V gene: TRBV30

CDR3 protein: CASSRRTGGAYNEQFF
CDR3 DNA: TGTGCCAGCAGCCGCCGGACAGGGGGCGCCTACAATGAGCAGTTCTTC
J gene: TRBJ2-1
D gene: TRBD1
clone size: -
V gene: TRBV7-9

CDR3 protein: CASSLVARATEAFF
CDR3 DNA: TGTGCCAGCAGCTTAGTGGCCAGAGCAACTGAAGCTTTCTTT
J gene: TRBJ1-1
D gene: -
clone size: few
V gene: TRBV7-2

CDR3 protein: CASSQGDRETQYF
CDR3 DNA: TGTGCCAGCAGTCAGGGGGATCGAGAGACCCAGTACTTC
J gene: TRBJ2-5
D gene: TRBD1
clone size: -
V gene: TRBV28

CDR3 protein: CASSRGLGTGTYEQYF
CDR3 DNA: TGCGCCAGCAGCCGGGGGCTGGGGACAGGGACTTACGAGCAGTACTTC
J gene: TRBJ2-7
D gene: TRBD1
clone size: -
V gene: TRBV4-1

CDR3 protein: CASSMEGAFGYTF
CDR3 DNA: TGTGCCAGTAGTATGGAGGGGGCGTTTGGCTACACCTTC
J gene: TRBJ1-2
D gene: TRBD1
clone size: -
V gene: TRBV19

CDR3 protein: CASSPGLYGYTF
CDR3 DNA: TGTGCCAGTAGTCCAGGGTTATATGGCTACACCTTC
J gene: TRBJ1-2
D gene: -
clone size: -
V gene: TRBV19

CDR3 protein: CASNSGNTIYF
CDR3 DNA: TGTGCCAGCAACTCTGGAAACACCATATATTTT
J gene: TRBJ1-3
D gene: -
clone size: once
V gene: TRBV28

CDR3 protein: CASSYITPSWGEAFF
CDR3 DNA: TGTGCCAGCAGTTATATTACCCCTAGTTGGGGGGAAGCTTTCTTT
J gene: TRBJ1-1
D gene: -
clone size: -
V gene: TRBV6-6

CDR3 protein: CASSYLIPRDRSSYNEQFF
CDR3 DNA: TGTGCCAGCAGCTATCTGATCCCTCGGGACAGGAGCTCCTACAATGAGCAGTTCTTC
J gene: TRBJ2-1
D gene: TRBD1
clone size: -
V gene: TRBV7-9

CDR3 protein: CASRLTGRRDEQYF
CDR3 DNA: TGCGCCAGCAGACTCACAGGGAGGAGAGACGAGCAGTACTTC
J gene: TRBJ2-7
D gene: -
clone size: few
V gene: TRBV23-1

CDR3 protein: CASSFVGRLAGVYEQYF
CDR3 DNA: TGTGCCAGCAGCTTTGTTGGGCGACTAGCGGGAGTCTACGAGCAGTACTTC
J gene: TRBJ2-7
D gene: TRBD2
clone size: -
V gene: TRBV5-5

CDR3 protein: CASSQEGGARGPAGELFF
CDR3 DNA: TGCGCCAGCAGCCAAGAAGGGGGGGCGAGGGGGCCAGCCGGGGAGCTGTTTTTT
J gene: TRBJ2-2
D gene: -
clone size: -
V gene: TRBV4-3

CDR3 protein: CASSQGGASGRREQFF
CDR3 DNA: TGCGCCAGCAGCCAAGGGGGGGCTAGCGGGAGACGGGAGCAGTTCTTC
J gene: TRBJ2-1
D gene: TRBD2
clone size: -
V gene: TRBV4-1

CDR3 protein: CASSPQGAVYQPQHF
CDR3 DNA: TGCGCCAGCAGCCCACAGGGGGCGGTTTATCAGCCCCAGCATTTT
J gene: TRBJ1-5
D gene: TRBD1
clone size: -
V gene: TRBV5-1

CDR3 protein: CASSLGGTDTGELFF
CDR3 DNA: TGTGCCAGCAGCTTGGGAGGGACCGACACCGGGGAGCTGTTTTTT
J gene: TRBJ2-2
D gene: -
clone size: -
V gene: TRBV5-4

CDR3 protein: CASSKRFLSSGRVSDTQYF
CDR3 DNA: TGTGCCAGCAGCAAACGGTTTCTTAGCAGCGGGAGAGTGTCAGATACGCAGTATTTT
J gene: TRBJ2-3
D gene: -
clone size: -
V gene: TRBV21-1

CDR3 protein: CASSLGASGRAGETQYF
CDR3 DNA: TGTGCCAGCAGCTTAGGGGCTAGCGGGAGGGCCGGTGAGACCCAGTACTTC
J gene: TRBJ2-5
D gene: TRBD2
clone size: -
V gene: TRBV7-2

CDR3 protein: CASSFGGQSYEQYF
CDR3 DNA: TGTGCCAGCAGCTTTGGAGGACAGTCCTACGAGCAGTACTTC
J gene: TRBJ2-7
D gene: -
clone size: -
V gene: TRBV7-8

CDR3 protein: CASSPQVTTNEKLFF
CDR3 DNA: TGTGCCAGCTCGCCCCAGGTTACAACTAATGAAAAACTGTTTTTT
J gene: TRBJ1-4
D gene: -
clone size: -
V gene: TRBV18

CDR3 protein: CATSSARPGQGAETQYF
CDR3 DNA: TGTGCCACCAGCTCCGCGAGACCGGGACAGGGTGCCGAGACCCAGTACTTC
J gene: TRBJ2-5
D gene: TRBD1
clone size: -
V gene: TRBV15

CDR3 protein: CASSDGPAGLRGPGYQETQYF
CDR3 DNA: TGTGCCAGCTCCGATGGGCCAGCGGGGTTGCGCGGTCCCGGGTACCAAGAGACCCAGTACTTC
J gene: TRBJ2-5
D gene: TRBD2
clone size: -
V gene: TRBV2

CDR3 protein: CASSASTGKNTEAFF
CDR3 DNA: TGTGCCAGCAGCGCCTCGACAGGGAAGAACACTGAAGCTTTCTTT
J gene: TRBJ1-1
D gene: TRBD1
clone size: -
V gene: TRBV9

CDR3 protein: CASSGRTGGSETQYF
CDR3 DNA: TGTGCCAGCAGCGGGAGGACAGGGGGATCGGAGACCCAGTACTTC
J gene: TRBJ2-5
D gene: -
clone size: -
V gene: TRBV21-1

CDR3 protein: CASSLGLAGGDQNIQYF
CDR3 DNA: TGCGCCAGCAGCCTGGGACTAGCGGGAGGGGATCAAAACATTCAGTACTTC
J gene: TRBJ2-4
D gene: TRBD2
clone size: -
V gene: TRBV5-1

CDR3 protein: CASSLVGTGAYNEQFF
CDR3 DNA: TGTGCCAGCAGCTTAGTAGGGACAGGGGCCTACAATGAGCAGTTCTTC
J gene: TRBJ2-1
D gene: TRBD1
clone size: once
V gene: TRBV7-2

CDR3 protein: CASSIGLATSSEQFF
CDR3 DNA: TGTGCCAGCAGCATCGGACTAGCGACCTCAAGTGAGCAGTTCTTC
J gene: TRBJ2-1
D gene: TRBD2
clone size: once
V gene: TRBV5-4

CDR3 protein: CASSVALADTEAFF
CDR3 DNA: TGTGCCAGCAGCGTAGCGTTGGCAGACACTGAAGCTTTCTTT
J gene: TRBJ1-1
D gene: -
clone size: -
V gene: TRBV9

CDR3 protein: CAISEQGQSGNNEQFF
CDR3 DNA: TGTGCCATCAGTGAGCAGGGGCAGAGCGGGAACAATGAGCAGTTCTTC
J gene: TRBJ2-1
D gene: -
clone size: -
V gene: TRBV10-3

CDR3 protein: CASSAGEGVGALYNEQFF
CDR3 DNA: TGTGCCAGCAGTGCCGGAGAGGGGGTCGGGGCCCTCTACAATGAGCAGTTCTTC
J gene: TRBJ2-1
D gene: -
clone size: -
V gene: TRBV25-1

CDR3 protein: CASSAQRTGSEAFF
CDR3 DNA: TGTGCCAGCAGCGCGCAACGAACCGGGAGTGAAGCTTTCTTT
J gene: TRBJ1-1
D gene: -
clone size: -
V gene: TRBV7-2

CDR3 protein: CSVEGSGYSTEAFF
CDR3 DNA: TGCAGCGTTGAAGGCTCAGGGTATAGCACTGAAGCTTTCTTT
J gene: TRBJ1-1
D gene: -
clone size: once
V gene: TRBV29-1

CDR3 protein: CASSVDRMERDEQFF
CDR3 DNA: TGTGCCAGCAGCGTAGACCGAATGGAGCGAGATGAGCAGTTCTTC
J gene: TRBJ2-1
D gene: -
clone size: -
V gene: TRBV9